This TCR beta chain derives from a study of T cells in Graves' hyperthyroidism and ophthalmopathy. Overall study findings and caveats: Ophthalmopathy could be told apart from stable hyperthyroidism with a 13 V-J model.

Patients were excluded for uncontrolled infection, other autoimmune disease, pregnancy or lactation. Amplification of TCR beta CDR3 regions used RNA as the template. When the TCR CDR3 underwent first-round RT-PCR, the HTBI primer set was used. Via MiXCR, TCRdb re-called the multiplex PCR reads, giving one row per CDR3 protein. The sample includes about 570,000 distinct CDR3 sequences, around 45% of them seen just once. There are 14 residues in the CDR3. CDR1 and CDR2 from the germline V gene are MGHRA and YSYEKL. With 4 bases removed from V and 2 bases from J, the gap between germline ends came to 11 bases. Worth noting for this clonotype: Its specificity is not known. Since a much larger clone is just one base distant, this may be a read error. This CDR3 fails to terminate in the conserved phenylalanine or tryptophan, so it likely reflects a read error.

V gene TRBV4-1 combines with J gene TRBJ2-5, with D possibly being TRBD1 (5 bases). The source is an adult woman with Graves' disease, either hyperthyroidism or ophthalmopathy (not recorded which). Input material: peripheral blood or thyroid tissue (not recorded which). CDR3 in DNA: TGCGCCAGCAGCCCACCTACAGGTCAAGAGACCCAGTACCTC. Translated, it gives CASSPPTGQETQYL.